This TCR beta chain emerged from a study of spatial heterogeneity in lung cancer. Every TCR cDNA molecule carried a tag that served as a unique molecular identifier. TCRdb re-called the 5' RACE reads through MiXCR, storing one row per CDR3 protein. Of 3,000 to 4,500 distinct CDR3 sequences listed, about 4.6% are singletons. Points from the study as a whole: Tumor mutation count correlated with how many alpha and beta TCRs expanded intratumorally.

This clonotype ranks as large. What it recognizes is unknown. A library made for alpha chains picked up this beta chain off target, so its size means little. CDR1 SGDLS and CDR2 YYNGEE come from the germline V gene. V was pared by 3 bases and J by 3 bases, with 7 bases of the junction left unmatched. CDR3 length: 17 residues. As for time point: sample taken at primary tumor resection. The donors, fewer than 90 patients with untreated early-stage non-small cell lung cancer, provided the samples. The chain carries TRBV9 and TRBJ2-7, with 15 bases identical to TRBD2. Sample: lung tumor tissue, taken at surgery. This receptor was taken from a female donor with early-stage non-small cell lung cancer. Here the CDR3 DNA reads TGTGCCAGCAGCGCTTCAGGACTAGCGGGGGGGCTCTACGAGCAGTACGTC. Its protein product is CASSASGLAGGLYEQYV.